This section outlines one T cell receptor (beta chain) sequence together with its context. This record comes from a study of blood T cell repertoires in COVID-19. From germline, CDR1 is LGHDT and CDR2 YNNKEL (reference sequence). The CDR3 runs 13 residues. V lost 1 base and J 3 bases, leaving 6 bases between the germline ends. Per the original methods: Scientists estimated how many nucleated cells there were by amplifying reference gene primers. Sequencing used immunoSEQ multiplex PCR; TCRdb keeps in-frame clones, though not all of them. V and J calls plus clone size are reproduced from that table; the DNA served to infer D and trimming. Of some 230,000 clones in the sample, roughly 88% were seen once.

Input material: peripheral blood. The chain links TRBV3-1 (or the pseudogene TRBV3-2) to TRBJ1-1, with D unclear. The source of this sequence is a man aged 30 to 39 who had recovered from COVID-19. The CDR3 region has the DNA TGTGCCAGCAGCCAAGCACACCACACTGAAGCTTTCTTT. Translating it yields CASSQAHHTEAFF.